This T cell receptor (beta chain) comes out of a study of T cells in Graves' hyperthyroidism and ophthalmopathy. Each 10 ml fresh peripheral blood draw supplied the PBMCs. The CDR3 spans 18 residues. The V and J ends lost 2 bases and 0 bases respectively, with 17 bases between them. Germline-derived CDR1 and CDR2 are LGHNT and FRNRAP. From RNA transcripts, TCR beta CDR3 regions were amplified. A first-round RT-PCR of the TCR CDR3 used the HTBI primer set. TCRdb recomputed calls from the multiplex PCR reads with MiXCR, one row per CDR3 protein. The sample lists 550,000 to 650,000 distinct CDR3 sequences, more than 11% occurring once.

The chain uses TRBV12-5 and TRBJ1-5; D gene unclear. The sequence was obtained from a woman in her thirties with Graves' hyperthyroidism that later progressed to Graves' ophthalmopathy. Sequences were obtained from blood. CDR3 DNA sequence: TGTGCTAGTGGTTTGCTTCGTTTGACGGGGAGTAGCAATCAGCCCCAGCATTTT. It is translated as CASGLLRLTGSSNQPQHF. Full variable domain (missing parts from reference TRBV12-5 and TRBJ1-5): DARVTQTPRHKVTEMGQEVTMRCQPILGHNTVFWYRQTMMQGLELLAYFRNRAPLDDSGMPKDRFSAEMPDATLATLKIQPSEPRDSAVYFCASGLLRLTGSSNQPQHFGDGTRLSIL.